This TCR beta chain was sequenced during a study of human T cells and chemical hapten exposure. Study at large: The sensitizing agent was 2% DPC, placed on roughly 2 cm by roughly 2 cm of upper inner arm skin. Patch testing was performed with 0.01% DPC on the upper back, with reading at 6 days. Small differences in pooled library volume mainly drove the variation in TCR yields per sample.

Regarding time point: patch test 1, 2 weeks after DPC sensitization. Sample treatment: therapeutic diphenylcyclopropenone sensitization with weekly scalp DPC. Blood was collected ahead of every patch test applied. TCRdb re-called the RACE reads with MiXCR, one entry per CDR3 protein. The table lists just under 350,000 distinct CDR3 sequences, under 8% of them singletons. The CDR3 contains 12 residues. Germline V gene data show CDR1 as ENHRY and CDR2 as SYGVKD. The ends were cut back, 3 bases at V and 5 bases at J, with 6 bases in the middle. At least ten counts were recorded for this clonotype. The sequencing used whole blood, collected in connection with sensitization to the hapten diphenylcyclopropenone (DPC). The receptor was derived from a woman aged 18-29 years with alopecia areata. Some clones in this sample may be carry-over from other donors' samples. V is TRBV10-3 and J is TRBJ2-3; D is possibly TRBD1 (5 bases). In DNA form, the CDR3 reads TGTGCCATCAGTGACAGGGTAGATACGCAGTATTTT. Translation gives CAISDRVDTQYF.